These 28 T cell receptor beta chains share one sample of origin, sequenced in a study of graft-versus-host responses after intestinal transplantation. Their antigen targets remain unknown. TCRdb's table, derived via immunoSEQ multiplex PCR, lists solely in-frame clones and lacks some. The table shows about 94,000 clones, with around 90% occurring only once. The material sequenced was unstimulated CD8+ T cells sorted from spleen or lymph node cells, taken before intestinal transplant. The receptors were sampled from a human donor who received an intestinal transplant.

This sequence joins TRBV19 and TRBJ2-1; weak D call: TRBD1 (6 bases). The ends were cut back, 7 bases at V and 6 bases at J, with 22 bases in the middle. CDR3 length: 16 amino acids. Germline lookup yields CDR1 LNHDA and CDR2 SQIVND (reference sequence). CDR3 protein: CASMVASSYRANEQFF. CDR3 bases: TGTGCCAGTATGGTGGCTAGTTCGTACAGGGCCAATGAGCAGTTCTTC.

This clone was observed once. V usage is TRBV30 and J usage is TRBJ2-3; 7 positions match TRBD1. This CDR3 has 13 amino acids. J was trimmed by 1 base and V by 8 bases; bases with no gene match: 6. The germline CDR1 and CDR2 sequences are GTSNPN and SVGIG (reference sequence). In DNA, the CDR3 is TGTGCCGCCGAAGGACAGGGCACAGATACGCAGTATTTT. This gives the protein CAAEGQGTDTQYF. Looking up the rest from reference TRBV30 and TRBJ2-3 gives the full variable domain: SQTIHQWPATLVQPVGSPLSLECTVEGTSNPNLYWYRQAAGRGLQLLFYSVGIGQISSEVPQNLSASRPQDRQFILSSKKLLLSDSGFYLCAAEGQGTDTQYFGPGTRLTVL.

J is TRBJ1-1 and V is TRBV2, with D possibly matching TRBD1 (5 bases). Germline V gene lookup returns CDR1 SNHLY and CDR2 FYNNEI. Trimming removed 5 bases from V and 5 bases from J, with 15 bases in between. CDR3 length: 14 residues. CDR3 DNA sequence: TGTGCCAGCAGTTTATTGACAGCGAAGACTGAAGCTTTCTTT. Its protein is CASSLLTAKTEAFF.

The J gene is TRBJ2-4, the V gene TRBV15; D is possibly TRBD1 (5 bases). The CDR3 is made up of 18 amino acids. The germline V gene has CDR1 LNHNV and CDR2 YYDKDF (reference sequence). The V end lost 0 bases, the J end lost 1 base, and 16 bases lay between the germline ends. CDR3 sequence reads: CATSRDPQGVGAKNIQYF. DNA of the CDR3: TGTGCCACCAGCAGAGACCCCCAGGGTGTGGGGGCCAAAAACATTCAGTACTTC.

This chain joins TRBV28 and TRBJ2-7; TRBD1 aligns across 8 bases. This CDR3 spans 16 amino acids. Germline V lookup: CDR1 MDHEN, CDR2 SYDVKM. V dropped 3 bases and J dropped 2; count of bases not matched to a gene: 9. The CDR3 bases are TGTGCCAGCAGTTTCCCCCGGGACAGGCCAACCTACGAGCAGTACTTC. Translation: CASSFPRDRPTYEQYF.

The chain links TRBV27 to TRBJ1-1; D is unresolved. Per germline, CDR1 MNHEY and CDR2 SMNVEV (reference sequence). The CDR3 runs to 11 residues. Trimming left V 4 bases short and J 11 bases short, with 11 bases between. Here the CDR3 reads CASSSHLSAFF. The CDR3 DNA reads as TGTGCCAGCAGTTCGCACTTGTCCGCTTTCTTT.

The chain has TRBV4-1 and TRBJ1-2; D might be TRBD1 (5 bases). The V end lost 0 bases, the J end lost 8 bases, and 10 bases lay between the germline ends. From germline, CDR1 is MGHRA and CDR2 YSYEKL. This CDR3 has 13 amino acids. CDR3 nucleotide sequence: TGCGCCAGCAGCCAAGAGGCAGGGTACGGCTACACCTTC. Amino acids: CASSQEAGYGYTF.

This clone was found once. The chain uses TRBV23-1 and TRBJ2-7; TRBD1 matches at 7 bases. TRBV23-1 belongs to the ORF category, with a function that is uncertain. With V trimmed by 4 bases and J by 1 base, 19 bases remained unmatched. CDR3 size: 19 residues. This CDR3 is CASSRNAENRGHTSYEQYF. CDR3 DNA sequence: TGCGCCAGCAGTCGAAACGCAGAAAACAGGGGACATACTTCCTACGAGCAGTACTTC.

The rearrangement uses TRBV11-2 and TRBJ1-1; 7 bases agree with TRBD1. The CDR3 spans 17 residues. Germline CDR1 reads SGHAT; CDR2 reads FQNNGV. V lost 5 bases to trimming and J lost 1 base; unmatched junction nucleotides: 13. The CDR3 DNA is TGTGCCAGCAGCCCGAACCCCTGGACAGGAAAGAACACTGAAGCTTTCTTT. Translation gives CASSPNPWTGKNTEAFF.

V is TRBV7-9 and J is TRBJ2-3; 8 bases map to TRBD1. This CDR3 has 16 residues. Germline V gene sequence: CDR1 SEHNR, CDR2 FQNEAQ (reference sequence). V shed 9 bases and J 4 bases; nucleotides not matched to a gene: 15. The CDR3 nucleotides read TGTGCCAGAAGGGCTCTAATACAGGGGGACTCAGATACGCAGTATTTT. Translated: CARRALIQGDSDTQYF.

The rearrangement joins TRBV5-1 to TRBJ2-4; D might be TRBD2 (6 bases). This CDR3 contains 16 residues. Germline V gives CDR1 SGHRS, CDR2 YFSETQ. V lost 0 bases to trimming and J lost 3 bases, with 13 bases between them. The CDR3 DNA follows: TGCGCCAGCAGCTTGGTTGAGGGGCGGGGCAAAAACATTCAGTACTTC. Amino acids: CASSLVEGRGKNIQYF.

The chain recombines TRBV6-5 with TRBJ2-3; 7 nucleotides agree with TRBD2. Looked up from germline, CDR1 is MNHEY and CDR2 is SVGAGI. With V trimmed by 6 bases and J by 4 bases, 7 bases remained unmatched. The CDR3 is made up of 14 amino acids. CDR3 DNA: TGTGCCAGCAGGGAGCGGGGATGGTCAGATACGCAGTATTTT. As protein: CASRERGWSDTQYF.

The chain is built from TRBV7-9 and TRBJ1-2; TRBD1 is a possible D gene (6 bases). The V gene lost 6 bases and the J gene lost 7 bases, with 15 bases spanning the gap. CDR3 length: 13 amino acids. Germline V lookup: CDR1 SEHNR, CDR2 FQNEAQ (reference sequence). CDR3 in DNA: TGTGCCAGCAGTTGGACAGACCTCTCTGGCTACACCTTC. This encodes CASSWTDLSGYTF.

The CDR3 DNA sequence: TGTGCCAGCAGTTCCGGGACTAGCTTTTCCGAGCAGTACTTC. This sequence encodes CASSSGTSFSEQYF. The V gene is TRBV6-5, the J gene TRBJ2-7; 9 bases align to TRBD2. With 4 bases clipped from V and 6 bases from J, the junction kept 7 bases outside the gene matches. The length of the CDR3 is 14 residues. CDR1 MNHEY and CDR2 SVGAGI come from the germline V gene.

V usage is TRBV6-1 and J usage is TRBJ2-7, with TRBD1 as a possible D gene (5 bases). Looked up from germline, CDR1 is MNHNS and CDR2 is SASEGT. Trimming removed 8 bases from V and 2 bases from J, with 13 bases in between. The CDR3 is made up of 13 amino acids. CDR3 amino acids: CASGARVPYEQYF. The DNA of the CDR3 is TGTGCCAGCGGGGCAAGGGTTCCCTACGAGCAGTACTTC.

This chain links TRBV9 with TRBJ2-1; the match to TRBD2 covers 8 bases. V shed 7 bases and J 2 bases; nucleotides not matched to a gene: 8. The CDR3 runs to 15 residues. Germline CDR1 SGDLS, CDR2 YYNGEE. This CDR3 reads CASAGGGRTYNEQFF. In DNA, the CDR3 is TGTGCCAGCGCCGGGGGGGGGCGGACCTACAATGAGCAGTTCTTC.

The genes are TRBV28 and TRBJ2-7, with 16 bases fitting TRBD2. Trimming cost V 4 bases and J 3 bases; bases outside gene matches: 3. CDR1 MDHEN and CDR2 SYDVKM come from the germline V gene. This CDR3 spans 16 amino acids. The CDR3 here is CASSSGTSGRDYEQYF. The DNA of the CDR3 is TGTGCCAGCAGTTCCGGGACTAGCGGGAGGGACTACGAGCAGTACTTC.

The gene calls are TRBV7-9 and TRBJ2-2, with D tentatively TRBD2 (5 bases). With 4 bases removed from V and 3 bases from J, the gap between germline ends came to 6 bases. Germline assignment: CDR1 SEHNR and CDR2 FQNEAQ (reference sequence). This CDR3 contains 13 residues. This CDR3 is CASSWTDTGELFF. The CDR3 DNA is TGTGCCAGCAGCTGGACTGACACCGGGGAGCTGTTTTTT.

The chain couples TRBV7-9 to TRBJ1-1; TRBD1 is a possible D gene (5 bases). Trimming shortened V by 3 bases and J by 5 bases, and 13 bases separated the two germline ends. The CDR3 is 14 amino acids. Germline assignment: CDR1 SEHNR and CDR2 FQNEAQ (reference sequence). The DNA for the CDR3 is TGTGCCAGCAGCTTTCTAGGGGCGCCTACTGAAGCTTTCTTT. Its protein product is CASSFLGAPTEAFF.

CDR3 bases: TGCAGCGTAGTAGCGGCGAACACCGGGGAGCTGTTTTTT. Its translation: CSVVAANTGELFF. The chain employs TRBV29-1 and TRBJ2-2, with D perhaps TRBD2 (6 bases). Per germline, CDR1 SQVTM and CDR2 ANQGSEA. This CDR3 is built from 13 residues. Trimming left V 6 bases short and J 0 bases short, with 8 bases between.

The chain couples TRBV7-6 to TRBJ2-1, with D possibly TRBD2 on 6 matching bases. The V gene's germline CDR1 is SGHVS and CDR2 FNYEAQ. V was cut by 4 bases and J by 7 bases, with 17 bases left in between. The CDR3 contains 15 residues. The CDR3 is CASSSVLAFQNEQFF. CDR3 nucleotide sequence: TGTGCCAGCAGCTCAGTCCTAGCGTTTCAAAATGAGCAGTTCTTC.

V and J are TRBV29-1 and TRBJ2-5, with TRBD2 matching 13 bases. CDR3 length equals 15 residues. Per the germline V gene, CDR1 is SQVTM and CDR2 is ANQGSEA. V dropped 7 bases and J dropped 5; count of bases not matched to a gene: 10. The CDR3 here is CSASGTSGNGETQYF. In DNA, the CDR3 is TGCAGCGCCTCCGGGACTAGCGGGAACGGGGAGACCCAGTACTTC.

The table lists this clone with a count of one. This CDR3 is CASSGGQLPRTEQYF. CDR3 DNA: TGTGCCAGCAGTGGTGGACAGCTGCCCCGCACCGAGCAGTACTTC. The gene calls are TRBV27 and TRBJ2-7; tentative D call: TRBD1 (6 bases). Germline V gives CDR1 MNHEY, CDR2 SMNVEV (reference sequence). Between the trimmed V and J ends, which lost 5 bases and 6 bases, there was a span of 20 bases. CDR3 length: 15 residues.

In this sample, this clone turned up a few times. The chain joins TRBV4-3 to TRBJ2-7, with D uncertain. CDR1 is LGHNA, CDR2 YSLEER, per germline. V was shortened by 2 bases and J by 2 bases, with 7 bases between the two germline ends. The CDR3 is 13 amino acids. Here the CDR3 DNA reads TGCGCCAGCAGCCAATACATCGCCTACGAGCAGTACTTC. Translation: CASSQYIAYEQYF.

J is TRBJ2-1 and V is TRBV10-1, with D possibly being TRBD1 (6 bases). In germline, CDR1 is WNHNN, CDR2 SYGVQD (reference sequence). V lost 2 bases, J lost 6 bases, and 11 bases lay in between. The CDR3 has 14 residues. The CDR3 DNA follows: TGCGCCAGCAGTGAGGGGCAGGGGAGCAATGAGCAGTTCTTC. Translating it yields CASSEGQGSNEQFF.

In its sample, this clone was seen once. V is TRBV7-2 and J is TRBJ1-6, with 8 bases matching TRBD1. Germline CDR1 is SGHTA and CDR2 is FQGNSA. The CDR3 consists of 17 residues. The J segment lost 5 bases and the V segment lost 0 bases, leaving 6 bases of the junction unmatched. CDR3 DNA: TGTGCCAGCAGCTTAGCCTTATTGACAGGGGATAATTCACCCCTCCACTTT. Amino acids: CASSLALLTGDNSPLHF.

On this clone itself: The same CDR3 is also encoded by other DNA sequences in this sample. J is TRBJ1-1 and V is TRBV19; 7 bases align to TRBD1. J was trimmed by 4 bases and V by 5 bases; bases with no gene match: 7. This CDR3 comprises 14 residues. CDR1 LNHDA and CDR2 SQIVND come from the germline V gene (reference sequence). In nucleotides, the CDR3 is TGTGCCAGTAGTTGGGGACAGATAGGCACTGAAGCTTTCTTT. It translates to CASSWGQIGTEAFF. Looking up the rest from reference TRBV19 and TRBJ1-1 gives the full variable domain: DGGITQSPKYLFRKEGQNVTLSCEQNLNHDAMYWYRQDPGQGLRLIYYSQIVNDFQKGDIAEGYSVSREKKESFPLTVTSAQKNPTAFYLCASSWGQIGTEAFFGQGTRLTVV.

The chain carries TRBV2 and TRBJ1-6; D call uncertain. V was cut by 6 bases and J by 7 bases, with 7 bases left in between. Germline CDR1 SNHLY, CDR2 FYNNEI. The CDR3 totals 12 residues. Here the CDR3 DNA reads TGTGCCAGCAGCGACGGGAATTCACCCCTCCACTTT. Encoded protein: CASSDGNSPLHF. The complete variable domain, with remaining parts taken from reference TRBV2 and TRBJ1-6, reads EPEVTQTPSHQVTQMGQEVILRCVPISNHLYFYWYRQILGQKVEFLVSFYNNEISEKSEIFDDQFSVERPDGSNFTLKIRSTKLEDSAMYFCASSDGNSPLHFGNGTRLTVT.